This TCR beta chain was found in a study of blood T cell repertoires in COVID-19. Clones were read by immunoSEQ multiplex PCR, and TCRdb kept only the in-frame ones, dropping some. The sample has 250,000 or so clones, approximately 90% seen once. CDR3 length: 14 amino acids. Germline values: CDR1 SGHNT, CDR2 YYREEE (reference sequence). Deletions cut 4 bases from V and 1 base from J, with 12 bases between. The chain carries TRBV5-4 and TRBJ2-7; D is possibly TRBD2 (6 bases). The sequence came from a man aged 35-49 years who had been exposed to COVID-19. Sequences were obtained from PBMCs or T cells enriched from blood (not recorded which). CDR3 DNA: TGTGCCAGCAGCCAGGGACTGTCATCCTACGAGCAGTACTTC. It yields the protein CASSQGLSSYEQYF. Combining the CDR3 with reference TRBV5-4 and TRBJ2-7 gives the whole variable domain ETGVTQSPTHLIKTRGQQVTLRCSSQSGHNTVSWYQQALGQGPQFIFQYYREEENGRGNFPPRFSGLQFPNYSSELNVNALELDDSALYLCASSQGLSSYEQYFGPGTRLTVT.